This T cell receptor (beta chain) was profiled in a study of shared clonotypes between healthy human individuals. Trimming took off 8 bases at V and 12 bases at J, with 31 bases between the two ends. The germline gives CDR1 LGHNA, CDR2 YSLEER. This CDR3 spans 16 amino acids. An even split of each subset's genomic DNA across several immunoSEQ plates was performed. TCRdb's table, derived via immunoSEQ multiplex PCR, lists solely in-frame clones and lacks some. The profile shows roughly 1,500,000 clones, approximately 98.5% of them singletons. Findings and limits, study-wide: At large depth, rarefaction still showed sorted-subset sequencing to be incomplete. The diversity represented, both genetic and in exposure history, was limited by few donors.

On this clone itself: Its specificity is not known.

Donors were Caucasian adults residing in Nashville, Tennessee, USA. The chain recombines TRBV4-3 with TRBJ2-5; TRBD1 is a possible D gene (7 bases). This sequence was found in a man between 25 and 39 years old in good health. The specimen was naive CD4+ T cells sorted from blood. This sample's subset: CD45RA+ positively selected. CDR3: CASGLPNDRELPGEYF. The CDR3 DNA is TGCGCCAGCGGCCTCCCGAACGACAGGGAATTACCGGGAGAGTACTTC.